What follows describes a single TCR beta chain. Patients in Seattle were enrolled during active infection, then followed longitudinally. The data were obtained in a study of blood T cell repertoires in COVID-19. Study-wide background: Whether acute or convalescent, the COVID-19 samples came from the United States, Italy and Spain. The cDNA or gDNA used as material had been derived from T cells, B-cell-depleted T cells, or PBMCs.

CDR1 and CDR2 from the germline V gene are SNHLY and FYNNEI. V was clipped by 9 bases and J by 1 base; unmatched bases: 7. The CDR3 is 15 amino acids. Methods used by the authors: Cell counts per sample came from amplifying reference gene primers. Data came from immunoSEQ multiplex PCR; TCRdb stores just in-frame clones and leaves some out. V and J calls and clone size are copied from that table; D and trimming were computed from the DNA. The data show approximately 36,000 clones, with less than 90% seen just once and approximately 1.6% held by the top ten. The receptor was derived from a man in his 60s with COVID-19, enrolled during active disease. The source material was peripheral blood. The chain is built from TRBV2 and TRBJ2-3, with 10 bases aligning to TRBD2. CDR3 DNA sequence: TGTGCCAGTGGGAGGACTAGCGGACGCACAGATACGCAGTATTTT. Translation gives CASGRTSGRTDTQYF.